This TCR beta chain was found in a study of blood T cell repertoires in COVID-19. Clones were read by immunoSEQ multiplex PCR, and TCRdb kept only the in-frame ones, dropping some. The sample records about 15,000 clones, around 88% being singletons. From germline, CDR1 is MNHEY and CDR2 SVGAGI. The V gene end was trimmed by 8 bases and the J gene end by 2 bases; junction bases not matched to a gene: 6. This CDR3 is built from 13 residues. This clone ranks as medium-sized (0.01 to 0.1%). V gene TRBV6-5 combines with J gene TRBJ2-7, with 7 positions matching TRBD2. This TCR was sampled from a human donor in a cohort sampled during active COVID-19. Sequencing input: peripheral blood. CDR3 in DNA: TGTGCCAGCGGTTCGGGAGGCGCCTACGAGCAGTACTTC. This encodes CASGSGGAYEQYF.